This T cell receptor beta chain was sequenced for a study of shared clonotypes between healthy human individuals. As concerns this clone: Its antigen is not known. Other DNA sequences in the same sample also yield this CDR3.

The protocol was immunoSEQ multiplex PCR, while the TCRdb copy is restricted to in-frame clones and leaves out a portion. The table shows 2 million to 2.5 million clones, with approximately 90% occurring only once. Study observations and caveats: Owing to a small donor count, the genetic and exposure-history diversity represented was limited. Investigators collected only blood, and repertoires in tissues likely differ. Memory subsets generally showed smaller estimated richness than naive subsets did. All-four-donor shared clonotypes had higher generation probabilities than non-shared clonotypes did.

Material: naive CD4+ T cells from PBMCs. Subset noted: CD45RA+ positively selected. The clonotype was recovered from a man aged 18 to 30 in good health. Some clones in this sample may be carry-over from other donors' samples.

CDR3: CASSFPGYNEQFF. DNA for the CDR3: TGTGCCAGCAGCTTTCCGGGCTACAATGAGCAGTTCTTC. This chain uses TRBV5-4 with TRBJ2-1, with no clear D. CDR1 and CDR2 from the germline V gene are SGHNT and YYREEE (reference sequence). Trimming removed 2 bases at V and 3 bases at J, with 6 bases between. The CDR3 loop spans 13 amino acids.